The clone carrying this T cell receptor (beta chain) came up once. Its antigen is unknown. Trimming removed 5 bases from V and 5 bases from J; junction bases left unmatched: 7. Germline CDR1 SGHTA, CDR2 FQGTGA. CDR3 length equals 15 residues. The planned depth of sequencing spanned 1 in 200,000 to 1 in 1 million T cells. Libraries were prepared by immunoSEQ multiplex PCR; TCRdb keeps only in-frame clonotypes and omits some of them. The sample lists 50,000 or so clones; 70% to 90% were seen once. This entry comes from a study of cytotoxic CD8 clonotypes in ibrutinib-treated CLL. Study-level background: Following treatment for a median 12 months, range 6 to 36, response samples were then taken.

Regarding the study as a whole: Ibrutinib response saw clonality rise, and progression saw it return toward baseline. Baseline clonality, higher than in age-matched healthy donors, tracked circulating CD8+ T-cell counts.

The clonotype was recovered from a human donor with chronic lymphocytic leukemia. The specimen was PBMCs, collected after 24 months of ibrutinib treatment. The chain combines TRBV7-3 with TRBJ2-2; 8 bases match TRBD2. DNA for the CDR3: TGTGCCAGCAGCCCGAGCGGGAGCTCTACCGGGGAGCTGTTTTTT. This gives the protein CASSPSGSSTGELFF.